The next 10 T cell receptor beta chains were all read from a single sample in a study of T cell responses to AZD1222 COVID-19 vaccine. The method was immunoSEQ multiplex PCR; TCRdb's version includes in-frame clones alone and lacks a portion of them. The profile shows roughly 150,000 clones, 90% of them singletons. Sequencing used peripheral blood, obtained 28 days after the second AZD1222 dose. These receptors came from an adult who received the AZD1222 COVID-19 vaccine.

CDR3 residues: CASTSSSARRVYEQYF. Here the CDR3 DNA reads TGTGCCAGCACCTCAAGTTCGGCGAGGCGGGTCTACGAGCAGTACTTC. V gene TRBV28 combines with J gene TRBJ2-7, with D maybe TRBD2 (5 bases). There are 16 residues in the CDR3. Germline V gene data show CDR1 as MDHEN and CDR2 as SYDVKM. The V end was cut by 7 bases, the J end by 3 bases, with 22 bases between.

This chain uses TRBV5-1 with TRBJ2-2; 7 bases are shared with TRBD1. CDR1 and CDR2 from the germline V gene are SGHRS and YFSETQ. After removal of 4 bases from V and 0 bases from J, the junction contained 6 bases not matched to a gene. This CDR3 contains 16 residues. The CDR3 sequence is CASSVTGTANTGELFF. The CDR3 DNA is TGCGCCAGCAGCGTGACCGGGACAGCGAACACCGGGGAGCTGTTTTTT.

The chain uses TRBV4-3 and TRBJ2-1; D might be TRBD2 (5 bases). Germline-derived CDR1 and CDR2 are LGHNA and YSLEER. CDR3 length: 13 amino acids. Trimming stripped 0 bases from V and 10 bases from J, with 10 bases between. The CDR3: CASSQEWGAEQFF. The CDR3, as DNA: TGCGCCAGCAGCCAAGAATGGGGAGCAGAGCAGTTCTTC.

V and J are TRBV6-5 and TRBJ1-2, with D unresolved. CDR3 length: 13 residues. V dropped 2 bases and J dropped 7 bases, with 11 bases sitting between them. Looked up from germline, CDR1 is MNHEY and CDR2 is SVGAGI. DNA of the CDR3: TGTGCCAGCAGTTACAAGGGTAAAGGTGGCTACACCTTC. This sequence encodes CASSYKGKGGYTF.

The V gene is TRBV6-5, the J gene TRBJ1-5; 7 bases line up with TRBD1. V shed 6 bases, J shed 5 bases, and the junction held 10 bases outside the gene matches. The germline V gene has CDR1 MNHEY and CDR2 SVGAGI. The CDR3 runs 15 residues. As DNA, the CDR3 is TGTGCCAGCAGAGAGACAGGGAGCAACGATCAGCCCCAGCATTTT. This codes for CASRETGSNDQPQHF.

CDR3 sequence reads: CASSRYGNTIYF. CDR3 nucleotide sequence: TGTGCCAGCAGCCGGTATGGAAACACCATATATTTT. The rearrangement links TRBV4-2 to TRBJ1-3; no clear D gene. Germline-derived CDR1 and CDR2 are LGHNA and YNFKEQ. The CDR3 runs 12 residues. V was trimmed by 4 bases and J by 3 bases, leaving 4 bases between them.

The rearrangement uses TRBV10-2 and TRBJ1-2, with 10 positions matching TRBD1. Germline V CDR1 and CDR2: WSHSY, SAAADI. The CDR3 runs to 13 residues. J lost 3 bases, V lost 8 bases, and 3 bases had no gene match. DNA of the CDR3: TGCGCCAGCGCGACAGGGGGCGACTATGGCTACACCTTC. This encodes CASATGGDYGYTF.

The V and J genes are TRBV19 and TRBJ1-5; possibly TRBD1 for D (6 bases). Trimming shortened V by 7 bases and J by 0 bases, and 13 bases separated the two germline ends. The CDR3 extends over 15 amino acids. Germline loops: CDR1 LNHDA, CDR2 SQIVND (reference sequence). CDR3 coding DNA: TGTGCCAGTACTAATTTGGGGGCTAGCAATCAGCCCCAGCATTTT. This sequence encodes CASTNLGASNQPQHF.

Here the CDR3 DNA reads TGTGCCAGTAGTATAACCCGGGCGGCTGGCTACACCTTC. Protein product: CASSITRAAGYTF. This sequence joins TRBV19 and TRBJ1-2; D remains ambiguous. The germline V and J ends were trimmed by 2 bases and 7 bases, with 11 bases remaining between them. Germline CDR1 and CDR2: LNHDA and SQIVND (reference sequence). The length of the CDR3 is 13 residues. The whole variable domain, remainder taken from reference TRBV19 and TRBJ1-2, is DGGITQSPKYLFRKEGQNVTLSCEQNLNHDAMYWYRQDPGQGLRLIYYSQIVNDFQKGDIAEGYSVSREKKESFPLTVTSAQKNPTAFYLCASSITRAAGYTFGSGTRLTVV.

This chain uses TRBV28 with TRBJ2-1; TRBD1 matches 10 bases. The germline V gene encodes CDR1 MDHEN and CDR2 SYDVKM. The CDR3 spans 16 residues. Trimming took 5 bases from V and 3 from J; bases not matched to a gene: 7. CDR3 bases: TGTGCCAGCAGTCTTGGGGGACAGGGGAACTACAATGAGCAGTTCTTC. This sequence encodes CASSLGGQGNYNEQFF. The entire variable domain, with the rest obtained from reference TRBV28 and TRBJ2-1, is as follows: DVKVTQSSRYLVKRTGEKVFLECVQDMDHENMFWYRQDPGLGLRLIYFSYDVKMKEKGDIPEGYSVSREKKERFSLILESASTNQTSMYLCASSLGGQGNYNEQFFGPGTRLTVL.